This T cell receptor beta chain was profiled in a study of blood T cells in healthy people across ages. Points from the study as a whole: Diversity was higher, and naive CD4+ cells more numerous, in long-lived donors than in aged donors. Unsorted PBMC material precluded a definitive naive versus antigen-experienced comparison.

Sample-barcoded 5' priming and a J-beta primer mix drove a second PCR of roughly 6 to 12 cycles. All samples yielded 2.5 million or more CDR3-containing paired-end reads. TCRdb processed the 5' RACE reads anew with MiXCR; each CDR3 protein has one entry. The sample consists of about 640,000 distinct CDR3 sequences, around 54% of them appearing once. To note about this clonotype: Its matching antigen is unknown.

Individuals who donated were healthy Caucasians from Russia aged 6 to 90. Trimming removed 0 bases at V and 3 bases at J, with 11 bases between. This CDR3 is 15 amino acids long. Germline V CDR1 and CDR2: LGHDT, YNNKEL (reference sequence). The sample taken for sequencing was blood. This receptor was taken from a man in his fifties or sixties in good health. The chain uses TRBV3-1 and TRBJ1-2, with a weak D call TRBD1 (6 bases). In DNA form, the CDR3 reads TGTGCCAGCAGCCAAGATCAGGGGTACCACTATGGCTACACCTTC. Its protein is CASSQDQGYHYGYTF. The complete variable domain, with remaining parts taken from reference TRBV3-1 and TRBJ1-2, reads DTAVSQTPKYLVTQMGNDKSIKCEQNLGHDTMYWYKQDSKKFLKIMFSYNNKELIINETVPNRFSPKSPDKAHLNLHINSLELGDSAVYFCASSQDQGYHYGYTFGSGTRLTVV.